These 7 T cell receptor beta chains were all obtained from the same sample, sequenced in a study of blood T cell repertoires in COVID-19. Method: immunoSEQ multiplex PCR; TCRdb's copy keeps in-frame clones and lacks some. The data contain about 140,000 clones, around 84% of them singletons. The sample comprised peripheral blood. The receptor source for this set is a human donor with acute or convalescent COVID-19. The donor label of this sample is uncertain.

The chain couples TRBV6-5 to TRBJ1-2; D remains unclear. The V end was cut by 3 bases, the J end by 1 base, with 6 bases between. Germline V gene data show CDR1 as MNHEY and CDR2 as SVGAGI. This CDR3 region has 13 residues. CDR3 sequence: CASSYNSNYGYTF. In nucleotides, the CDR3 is TGTGCCAGCAGTTATAACAGTAACTATGGCTACACCTTC.

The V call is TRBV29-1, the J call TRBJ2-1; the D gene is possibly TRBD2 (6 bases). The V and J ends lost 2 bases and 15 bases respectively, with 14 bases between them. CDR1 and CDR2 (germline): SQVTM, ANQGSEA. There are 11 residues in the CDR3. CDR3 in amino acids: CSVERSGRRFF. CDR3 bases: TGCAGCGTTGAAAGGTCAGGGAGGCGGTTCTTC.

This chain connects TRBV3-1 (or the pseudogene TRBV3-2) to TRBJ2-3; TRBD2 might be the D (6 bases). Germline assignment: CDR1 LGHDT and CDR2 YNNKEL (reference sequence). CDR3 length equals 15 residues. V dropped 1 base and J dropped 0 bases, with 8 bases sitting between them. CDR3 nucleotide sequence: TGTGCCAGCAGCCAAGTGCGGGAAAGCACAGATACGCAGTATTTT. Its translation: CASSQVRESTDTQYF.

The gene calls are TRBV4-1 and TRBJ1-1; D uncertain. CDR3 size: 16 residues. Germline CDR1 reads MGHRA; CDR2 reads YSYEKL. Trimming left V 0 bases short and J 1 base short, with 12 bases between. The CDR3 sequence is CASSQDLWHGNTEAFF. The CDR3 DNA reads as TGCGCCAGCAGCCAAGATCTCTGGCATGGGAACACTGAAGCTTTCTTT.

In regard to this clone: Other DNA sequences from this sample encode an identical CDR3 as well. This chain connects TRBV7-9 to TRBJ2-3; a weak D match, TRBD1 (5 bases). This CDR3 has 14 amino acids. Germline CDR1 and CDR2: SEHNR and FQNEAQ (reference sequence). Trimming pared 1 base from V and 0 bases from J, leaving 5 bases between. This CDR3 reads CASSLGQSTDTQYF. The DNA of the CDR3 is TGTGCCAGCAGCTTAGGACAGAGCACAGATACGCAGTATTTT.

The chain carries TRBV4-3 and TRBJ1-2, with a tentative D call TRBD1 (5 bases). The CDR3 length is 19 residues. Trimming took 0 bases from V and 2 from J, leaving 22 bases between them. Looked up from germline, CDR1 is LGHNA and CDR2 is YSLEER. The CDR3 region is CASSQDLGGVEGVNYGYTF. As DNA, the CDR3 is TGCGCCAGCAGCCAAGATCTGGGAGGGGTGGAAGGGGTCAACTATGGCTACACCTTC.

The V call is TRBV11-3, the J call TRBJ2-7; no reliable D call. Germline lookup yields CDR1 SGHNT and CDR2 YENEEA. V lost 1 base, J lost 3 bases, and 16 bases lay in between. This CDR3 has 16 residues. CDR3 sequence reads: CASSLGYSPLGYEQYF. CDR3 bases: TGTGCCAGCAGCTTAGGGTACAGTCCTCTGGGCTACGAGCAGTACTTC.